These T cell receptor beta chains were read from a single sample in a study of T-cell memory formation after mild COVID-19. One entry per CDR3 protein results from TCRdb running MiXCR on the 5' RACE reads. The sample lists roughly 170,000 distinct CDR3 sequences, about 20% seen once, with around 23% in the top ten. The specimen was PBMCs or a T cell subset sorted from them (not recorded which). These receptors originate from an adult woman who had mild COVID-19 (a few samples of this study predate the infection). Cell type and time point are not known. The CDR3 runs from the conserved cysteine through the conserved F or W. A D gene is named only where the DNA matches it firmly. Clone size is given for some rows only: seen once, a few or many times, or a class if the clone is expanded.

>TRBJ2-7|TRBD1|NA|TRBV11-2
CASSLGGGLGNEQYF
TGTGCCAGCAGCTTAGGAGGGGGCCTAGGGAACGAGCAGTACTTC
>TRBJ2-1|TRBD1|few|TRBV7-3
CASSLMGQGNNEQFF
TGTGCCAGCAGCTTAATGGGACAGGGGAACAATGAGCAGTTCTTC
>TRBJ2-5|TRBD1|many|TRBV7-2
CASSLTRGQQETQYF
TGTGCCAGCAGCCTCACTCGGGGACAGCAAGAGACCCAGTACTTC
>TRBJ2-3|NA|NA|TRBV4-1
CASSQDRRGPDTQYF
TGCGCCAGCAGCCAAGATAGGAGGGGGCCGGATACGCAGTATTTT
>TRBJ1-1|NA|NA|TRBV5-1
CASSMGTLDGEAFF
TGCGCCAGCAGCATGGGAACCTTAGATGGTGAAGCTTTCTTT
>TRBJ1-1|NA|NA|TRBV29-1
CSGSPRVNEAFF
TGCAGCGGTTCCCCGCGAGTGAATGAAGCTTTCTTT
>TRBJ1-1|TRBD1|few|TRBV12-3/TRBV12-4
CASSKQGAEAFF
TGTGCCAGCAGTAAACAGGGGGCTGAAGCTTTCTTT
>TRBJ1-4|TRBD1|NA|TRBV7-9
CASSSTGPATNEKLFF
TGTGCCAGCAGCTCGACAGGGCCCGCAACTAATGAAAAACTGTTTTTT
>TRBJ1-1|NA|few|TRBV2
CASSDEYGGNTEAFF
TGTGCCAGCAGTGACGAGTACGGGGGGAACACTGAAGCTTTCTTT
>TRBJ2-7|NA|NA|TRBV6-6
CASGRQGLIYEQYF
TGTGCCAGCGGCCGGCAGGGATTAATCTACGAGCAGTACTTC
>TRBJ2-6|NA|NA|TRBV5-6
CASSLSGRISGANVLTF
TGTGCCAGCAGCTTATCAGGCCGGATCTCTGGGGCCAACGTCCTGACTTTC
>TRBJ1-1|NA|NA|TRBV7-2
CASSWYRDDEAFF
TGTGCCAGCAGCTGGTACCGGGACGATGAAGCTTTCTTT
>TRBJ2-2|NA|few|TRBV7-9
CASSSAVGPRAGELFF
TGTGCCAGCAGCTCGGCGGTTGGACCGCGGGCCGGGGAGCTGTTTTTT
>TRBJ1-1|NA|NA|TRBV7-9
CASSAGHGSAGAFF
TGTGCCAGCAGCGCCGGACACGGGAGCGCGGGTGCTTTCTTT
>TRBJ2-1|NA|many|TRBV6-5
CASSRGSYNEQFF
TGTGCCAGCAGCCGGGGTTCCTACAATGAGCAGTTCTTC
>TRBJ2-7|TRBD1|NA|TRBV27
CASGQGTYEQYF
TGTGCCAGTGGACAGGGTACCTACGAGCAGTACTTC
>TRBJ2-6|NA|few|TRBV4-3
CASSHGGANVLTF
TGCGCCAGCAGCCATGGGGGGGCCAACGTCCTGACTTTC
>TRBJ2-6|NA|NA|TRBV7-7
CASSLGWAGANVLTF
TGTGCTAGCAGCTTGGGTTGGGCTGGGGCCAACGTCCTGACTTTC
>TRBJ1-1|NA|few|TRBV2
CASSEMGRRNGDTEAFF
TGTGCCAGCAGTGAAATGGGACGGAGGAATGGGGACACTGAAGCTTTCTTT
>TRBJ1-6|TRBD1|few|TRBV27
CASSLAWAGGNSPLHF
TGTGCCAGCAGTTTGGCCTGGGCAGGGGGTAACTCACCCCTCCACTTT
>TRBJ2-5|NA|many|TRBV20-1
CSARQGRGQETQYF
TGCAGTGCTAGACAGGGGAGGGGGCAAGAGACCCAGTACTTC
>TRBJ2-1|NA|NA|TRBV6-5
CASSYGESASYNEQFF
TGTGCCAGCAGTTACGGGGAGAGCGCCTCCTACAATGAGCAGTTCTTC
>TRBJ2-7|TRBD1|few|TRBV12-3/TRBV12-4
CASRTPDRNDEQYF
TGTGCCAGCAGAACACCGGACAGGAACGACGAGCAGTACTTC
>TRBJ2-7|NA|few|TRBV7-6
CASSVGTLYEQYF
TGTGCCAGCAGCGTCGGGACACTCTACGAGCAGTACTTC
>TRBJ1-2|NA|few|TRBV7-9
CASSLPGAFYGYTF
TGTGCCAGCAGCTTACCAGGGGCGTTCTATGGCTACACCTTC
>TRBJ1-2|TRBD1|NA|TRBV5-1
CASTVPGQGEGYTF
TGCGCCAGCACTGTCCCGGGACAGGGCGAGGGCTACACCTTC
>TRBJ2-1|TRBD2|NA|TRBV7-6
CASSLLPAGGPREQFF
TGTGCCAGCAGCTTACTACCAGCGGGGGGGCCACGGGAGCAGTTCTTC